The clone carrying this TCR beta chain was seen a few times. Its specificity is unknown. This specimen belongs to a study of T-cell memory formation after mild COVID-19. Study at large: Largely, TCR clusters stayed within a single donor. Study observations and caveats: Clones contracting day 15 to 85 were balanced CD4/CD8; later expanders leaned CD4+.

TCRdb analysed the 5' RACE reads with MiXCR anew, one entry per CDR3 protein. There are around 300,000 distinct CDR3 sequences in the sample; around 15% occur only once, and over 20% lies in the top ten. Germline-derived CDR1 and CDR2 are SEHNR and FQNEAQ (reference sequence). The CDR3 consists of 14 residues. Trimming cost V 8 bases and J 1 base, with 13 bases left between them. The clonotype was recovered from a young man who had mild COVID-19 (a few samples of this study predate the infection). Cell type and time point are not known. This chain connects TRBV7-9 to TRBJ2-3; D perhaps matches TRBD2 (6 bases). The sequenced sample consisted of PBMCs or a T cell subset sorted from them (not recorded which). This chain's CDR3 is CASGAGNGTDTQYF. The CDR3 DNA follows: TGTGCCAGCGGGGCGGGGAATGGCACAGATACGCAGTATTTT.